Included here is one T cell receptor (beta chain) sequence, with context. Antigen unknown. The germline V and J ends were trimmed by 0 bases and 1 base, with 7 bases remaining between them. The germline gives CDR1 LGHNA, CDR2 YSLEER. This CDR3 has 14 amino acids. The data were obtained in a study of T-cell reconstitution after alpha-beta-depleted transplantation in children. General study findings and limits: Newly generated T cells supplied most T-cell counts and diversity one year post-transplant. By about two months after transplant, alpha-beta T cells reportedly arose from several hundred graft clones that had expanded. Surviving recipient cells, namely T cells and thymic progenitors, were the source of high day-60 TCRbeta diversity in some patients.

Unique molecular identifiers were incorporated during preparation of the TCRbeta library. TCRdb processed the PCR reads anew with MiXCR; each CDR3 protein has one entry. The table records about 340,000 distinct CDR3 sequences, around 16% of them present only once. Material: PBMCs, mostly from graft donor cells, obtained 360 days after TCRalphabeta/CD19-depleted stem cell transplant. The chain carries TRBV4-3 and TRBJ2-7; no clear D gene. This clonotype was sampled from a male patient aged 2 to 10 who had a stem cell transplant for acute lymphoblastic leukemia, so the T cells may come from the graft donor. Here the CDR3 reads CASSQERVSYEQYF. In nucleotides, the CDR3 is TGCGCCAGCAGCCAAGAAAGGGTGTCCTACGAGCAGTACTTC.